In its sample, the clone carrying this TCR beta chain was seen once. The antigen is unknown. Running of the assay took place at deep level. Here immunoSEQ multiplex PCR was the method, and the copy in TCRdb shows in-frame clones only, minus some. Among 1,100,000 or so clones listed, 70% to 80% were seen once. This sample is drawn from a study of shared clonotypes between healthy human individuals. Study details: Three plates were used per donor for CD4 naive, three for CD4 memory, two for CD8 naive and one for CD8 memory.

Study-wide results and limits: When naive CD4 clonotypes were compared across a few donors, around 5% were shared.

Donors included only healthy HIV-negative adults lacking recent acute infections or vaccinations. Germline V gene data show CDR1 as MDHEN and CDR2 as SYDVKM. This CDR3 spans 15 amino acids. The V end was cut by 3 bases, the J end by 5 bases, with 16 bases between. Input material: memory CD4+ T cells from PBMCs. Documented subset: CD45RA-negative fraction. This clonotype was obtained from a man younger than 35 in good health. Some clones in this sample may be carry-over from other donors' samples. The rearrangement joins TRBV28 to TRBJ1-2; possibly TRBD1 for D (6 bases). CDR3: CASSLPGQPFYGYTF. The CDR3 nucleotides are TGTGCCAGCAGTTTGCCCGGACAGCCCTTTTATGGCTACACCTTC.